This T cell receptor (beta chain) was found in a study of cytomegalovirus exposure and HLA in healthy donors (dated by TCRdb to the late 2010s). Broadly, across the study: In an earlier analysis of roughly 500 of the donors, 250 to 350 Gb of sequence data and just under 120 million unique TCR beta sequences from about 179 million T cells were reported. Approximately 310 gigabases of sequencing data and approximately 85 million unique TCR sequences were included in an early release covering roughly 600 HLA-typed donors. Of the 398 genotyped donors, approximately 82% fell in the genetic ancestry cluster associated with self-reported Caucasian donors. The study aimed to test whether cataloging public T cell receptors could reveal signatures of past pathogen exposure. The study used immunosequencing to profile the T cell repertoires of around 600 subjects and linked those repertoires to cytomegalovirus serostatus. Besides the first cohort of more than 650 subjects, a separate validation cohort made up of roughly 120 different subjects was used. To predict cytomegalovirus infection status, the study combined high-throughput TCR immunosequencing, statistical association of individual TCRs with disease status, and machine learning. To study patterns of TCR occurrence, a later analysis re-analyzed previously published TCR beta repertoires from several hundred donors and added high-resolution HLA genotyping. In the later analysis, no new phenotypic data were used to find candidate immune exposures; instead, reliance was placed on TCR beta sequences and their occurrence across donors. To decide whether each TCR beta V gene segment behaved as functional or pseudogenic, an earlier analysis of some 600 of the donors relied on high-throughput TCR beta sequencing. Donor age, sex, ethnicity and CMV serostatus were compiled together with the repertoire data. A later genetic analysis took genome-wide SNP genotypes for about 55% of the roughly 670 donors and used that subset as a discovery cohort. All discovery cohort repertoires had been generated using a single sequencing platform. Both class I and class II loci were covered by HLA typing, at four-digit resolution. The number of typed donors differed by locus: roughly 629-630 for A, B, C, DRB1 and DQB1; approximately 520 for DQA1; around 580 for DPA1; and roughly 470 for DPB1. About five DR-DQ haplotypes were handled as single units for association and clustering because linkage in the cohort was strong. Across around 400 genotyped donors of the cohort, an average of roughly 200,000 unique TCR beta nucleotide sequences per donor were sequenced, and roughly 17% of those sequences were non-productive.

Libraries were constructed by the immunoSEQ multiplex PCR assay. For the multiplex PCR, a mixture combining 60 forward primers for TCR Vbeta segments and 13 reverse primers for TCR Jbeta segments was used. The CDR3 region of rearranged TCR beta genes was amplified from genomic DNA with a multiplex PCR assay. On the Illumina HiSeq System, the amplified TCR beta libraries were sequenced as 87-base-pair reads. Concerning the study's data processing: In a later analysis, approximately 74 million unique TCR beta chains were counted across the roughly 610 repertoires, and roughly 10 million of these chains were shared by at least two donors. Raw reads were error-corrected and collapsed into unique sequences with a nearest-neighbor algorithm that merged closely related sequences to remove PCR and sequencing errors. Alignment of CDR3 sequences to IMGT reference sequences was used to assign V, D and J gene segments. For a sequence to be retained, at least a six-nucleotide match to both a V gene segment and a J gene segment was required. Rearrangements were called productive when the CDR3 lacked stop codons and stayed in frame with V and J; all others were non-productive. CDR3 was defined by IMGT convention, running from the second conserved V-encoded cysteine to the conserved J-encoded phenylalanine. Sequences without an unambiguous match to a single V gene segment were excluded from the earlier analysis of about 600 of the donors. In an earlier analysis of 500 to 750 of the donors, V segments were called functional above 56.7% productive rearrangements and were called segregating when the between-donor standard deviation exceeded 5%. A statistical classification framework was developed to diagnose cytomegalovirus status using the catalog of TCR beta chain sequences. V and J gene assignment, in a later analysis, came from comparing TCR nucleotide sequences with IMGT/GENE-DB human TR gene sequences. Using the TCRdist pipeline, a later analysis assigned CDR3 sequences along with most-parsimonious VDJ recombination scenarios. In a later analysis, each TCR beta chain was defined by its CDR3 amino acid sequence together with its V-gene family, and reads lacking a unique V-gene family were excluded. A later analysis removed roughly 590 highly shared, low-generation-probability nucleotide sequences to deal with suspected cross-contamination and a sequencing artifact. In a later analysis, a clonal expansion index for each public chain was calculated from normalized within-repertoire ranks of inferred template counts. In a later analysis, generation probabilities were computed with a VDJ recombination model fitted to out-of-frame rearrangements, and the resulting probabilities were checked against IGoR. A later analysis scored TCR-TCR, TCR-HLA and TCR-CMV co-occurrence with hypergeometric tests, applying a repertoire-size bias correction to TCR pairs. To estimate false discovery rates, a later analysis permuted the HLA or CMV assignments 20 times. In a later analysis, co-occurring TCRs were grouped using DBSCAN, with TCRdist sequence similarity added in when clustering inside HLA-allele-positive subsets. Repertoires with fewer than 30,000 or more than 120,000 public chains were left out of co-occurrence clustering, as were several repertoires with anomalous nucleotide sharing. The table comes from immuneACCESS by way of TCRdb, which keeps in-frame sequences with V and J called. Part of the clones is missing from these tables; in studies checked, under half for an unresolved V gene and the rest for unknown reasons. The V and J calls and clone size are taken from that table; D and trimming were inferred from the DNA. The sample profile shows some 69,000 clones; 65% to 70% of them were found once. The ten biggest clones cover 14% of the sample.

On this clone itself: The antigen it binds to is not known. Per-base quality was not reported, and no clone a single base away is much larger than it.

Here is what the overall study found, with its caveats: Most CMV-associated TCR beta chains appeared to be HLA-restricted in a later analysis, and the HLA associations seemed to be driven largely by CMV exposure. Roughly 17 rarely observed V segments, including chromosome 9 orphons, were excluded from the earlier analysis of approximately 600 of the donors because counts were too low. An earlier analysis of approximately 590 of the donors showed that most TCR beta V segments appeared in productive rearrangements either about 90% or about 30% of the time, which broadly matched IMGT annotations. Immune exposure information for the cohort was limited to CMV serostatus. Several of the top co-occurrence clusters appeared to be linked to parvovirus B19, influenza, CMV and Epstein-Barr virus, according to a later analysis. A further reported finding was that TCR beta sequences accurately predicted the HLA-A and HLA-B alleles for most subjects in the first cohort. Because HLA typing was unavailable for some donors at each locus, only the typed subset was used in association tests. Sequencing depth was assumed to be roughly uniform across donors in the presence/absence analyses, though that assumption may not hold. A cluster of highly shared sequence variants was judged likely to be a technical artifact of the sequencing pipeline. A later genetic analysis associated a missense DCLRE1C variant with V-gene and J-gene trimming of TCR beta chains, and an independent cohort replicated the association. In a later analysis, HLA-associated TCR beta chains were found to be more clonally expanded and to have lower generation probabilities than equally common non-associated chains. Linkage disequilibrium might explain the correlated functional status among segregating V segments, but an unknown experimental factor could not be excluded. Across donors, most TCR sequences were observed very rarely, whereas some public TCRs were present in many individuals. When HLA alleles, especially DR and DQ, strongly co-occurred, attributing TCR associations to individual alleles was difficult. Three of the identified cytomegalovirus-associated TCR beta chains were confirmed in vitro to be specific for cytomegalovirus antigens. According to the authors, the approach could potentially be generalized to other disease states and immunological phenotypes. In a later genetic analysis, fewer N-insertions in productive TCRs were reported among donors in an Asian-associated ancestry cluster than the roughly 700-donor mean. Cytomegalovirus status was reported to be diagnosed by the classifier with high specificity and sensitivity in both the original and validation cohorts. Some IMGT-functional V segments, including TRBV6-2 and TRBV6-3, could not be distinguished by the 87-base-pair reads and were therefore excluded. Specific HLA alleles were associated with over 15,000 TCR beta sequences at a false discovery rate of 0.05 in a later analysis. In the study, some 180 TCR beta chains were listed as associated with cytomegalovirus. A later analysis found that TCR association rates varied across HLA loci, with DRB1 alleles showing the most associated TCRs and HLA-C alleles the fewest. The cohort was sequenced for TCR beta chains only, and without alpha or paired-chain data the features that could be detected were limited.

From its cysteine to its phenylalanine, the CDR3 spans 11 amino acids. The read is trimmed to its CDR3 DNA, 33 bases read in frame from base 1. From the germline V gene, CDR1 is SNHLY and CDR2 is FYNNEI. V and J lose 6 bases and 9 bases, and a span of 9 bases separates them. The cohort comprised some 680 healthy bone marrow donors. Cohort members were all nominally healthy when sampled, although unrecorded immune exposures were likely present. The donor tested CMV seropositive, placing the donor among the 289 seropositive members of the cohort. A peripheral blood sample was provided by each donor, and peripheral blood mononuclear cells were used for TCR beta sequencing. The Qiagen DNeasy Blood Extraction Kit was used to extract genomic DNA from the blood cell samples.

Sample: PBMCs. This TCR derives from a male donor in good health and CMV-seropositive. The chain links TRBV2 with TRBJ2-1; 6 matching bases give a weak D call of TRBD2. The bases read TGTGCCAGCAGGACCGGGGGTGAGCAGTTCTTC. Translated, this is CASRTGGEQFF.